This T cell receptor (beta chain) came from a study of T cell responses to AZD1222 COVID-19 vaccine. TCRdb keeps only in-frame clones here, not all; method: immunoSEQ multiplex PCR. Found here are tens of thousands of clones, 88% of them singletons; the top ten hold roughly 8.3%. V was shortened by 4 bases and J by 1 base, with 17 bases between the two germline ends. The CDR3 totals 16 residues. The TCR was taken from an adult in good health. The specimen comprised peripheral blood, sampled on day 0 of AZD1222 vaccination. This chain links TRBV23-1 with TRBJ2-7, with a possible D match to TRBD1 (6 bases). TRBV23-1 carries the ORF label, with uncertain function. CDR3 DNA: TGCGCCAGCAGTCGGGACCGGGACATTAGATCCTACGAGCAGTACTTC. Protein: CASSRDRDIRSYEQYF.